This T cell receptor (beta chain) was retrieved from a study of blood T cell repertoires in COVID-19. At the level of the study: COVID-19 samples, acute and convalescent, were from the United States, Italy and Spain. T cells, B-cell-depleted T cells, or PBMCs supplied cDNA or gDNA.

In the source study's methods: How many nucleated cells were present was estimated from reference gene primer amplification. The method was immunoSEQ multiplex PCR; TCRdb's version includes in-frame clones alone and lacks a portion of them. V, J and clone size are those of that table, while D and trimming were read from the DNA. The sample lists approximately 270,000 clones; about 89% were seen once. Specimen: peripheral blood. The TCR comes from a man younger than 45 with acute or convalescent COVID-19.

The CDR3 DNA follows: TGTGCCAGCAGCCACAATAGGGGCAGGGACACTGAAGCTTTCTTT. Translated: CASSHNRGRDTEAFF. The V call is TRBV4-2, the J call TRBJ1-1; TRBD1 is a possible D gene (5 bases). This CDR3 region has 15 residues. Germline CDR1 LGHNA, CDR2 YNFKEQ. Between the trimmed V and J ends, which lost 3 bases and 3 bases, there was a span of 14 bases.